Below are 26 T cell receptor beta chains sequenced from a single sample in a study of cytomegalovirus exposure and HLA in healthy donors. The PCR was carried out with 60 Vbeta primers and 13 Jbeta primers. Repertoires were generated with immunoSEQ multiplex PCR, while TCRdb's copy carries only in-frame clones and drops some. In the table there are over 110,000 clones, 70% to 85% of which are singletons. Sequenced material: PBMCs. The receptors derive from a woman in her forties or fifties in good health and CMV-seropositive.

This chain links TRBV10-3 with TRBJ2-7, with D tentatively TRBD1 (7 bases). The CDR3 is 14 amino acids. Germline CDR1 reads ENHRY; CDR2 reads SYGVKD. V was clipped by 6 bases and J by 2 bases, with 14 bases between them. The CDR3 coding sequence is TGTGCCATCAGCACCAGGGGGGAGACCTACGAGCAGTACTTC. Translating gives CAISTRGETYEQYF.

The chain links TRBV5-6 to TRBJ1-1; D perhaps matches TRBD1 (5 bases). Between the trimmed V and J ends, which lost 0 bases and 0 bases, there was a span of 12 bases. The CDR3 covers 16 residues. From germline, CDR1 is SGHDT and CDR2 YYEEEE. Here the CDR3 DNA reads TGTGCCAGCAGCTTGGGAGGAGGGGTCATGAACACTGAAGCTTTCTTT. The encoded protein is CASSLGGGVMNTEAFF.

This clone has more than one count but fewer than ten. The chain has TRBV18 and TRBJ2-7, with D possibly being TRBD2 (5 bases). Germline V gives CDR1 KGHSH, CDR2 LQKENI. The V end was cut by 0 bases, the J end by 2 bases, with 8 bases between. CDR3 length equals 14 residues. CDR3 bases: TGTGCCAGCTCACCACCGGACGGGACCTACGAGCAGTACTTC. It translates to CASSPPDGTYEQYF.

V and J are TRBV7-2 and TRBJ2-1; D is perhaps TRBD1 (6 bases). The germline V gene encodes CDR1 SGHTA and CDR2 FQGNSA. The CDR3 loop spans 14 amino acids. Trimming left V 4 bases short and J 4 bases short, with 11 bases between. Written as DNA, the CDR3 is TGTGCCAGCAGCTCCCCTGGACAGTACAATGAGCAGTTCTTC. Its translation is CASSSPGQYNEQFF. Filled out from reference TRBV7-2 and TRBJ2-1, the complete variable domain reads GAGVSQSPSNKVTEKGKDVELRCDPISGHTALYWYRQSLGQGLEFLIYFQGNSAPDKSGLPSDRFSAERTGGSVSTLTIQRTQQEDSAVYLCASSSPGQYNEQFFGPGTRLTVL.

The chain recombines TRBV4-2 with TRBJ1-1; TRBD1 is a possible D gene (6 bases). CDR1 LGHNA and CDR2 YNFKEQ come from the germline V gene. CDR3 length: 17 residues. V gave up 0 bases and J gave up 0 bases, with 14 bases separating them. In DNA, the CDR3 is TGTGCCAGCAGCCAAGAACAGTTGGGGGCCATGAACACTGAAGCTTTCTTT. It yields the protein CASSQEQLGAMNTEAFF.

This clone showed up just a few times. This chain links TRBV9 with TRBJ2-6; D might be TRBD2 (5 bases). The V gene's germline CDR1 is SGDLS and CDR2 YYNGEE. The CDR3 is made up of 19 amino acids. V gave up 0 bases and J gave up 1 base, with 17 bases separating them. The CDR3 region is CASSVEWERMGSGANVLTF. The CDR3 DNA sequence: TGTGCCAGCAGCGTAGAGTGGGAGCGGATGGGTTCTGGGGCCAACGTCCTGACTTTC. Combining the CDR3 with reference TRBV9 and TRBJ2-6 gives the whole variable domain DSGVTQTPKHLITATGQRVTLRCSPRSGDLSVYWYQQSLDQGLQFLIQYYNGEERAKGNILERFSAQQFPDLHSELNLSSLELGDSALYFCASSVEWERMGSGANVLTFGAGSRLTVL.

The V call is TRBV6-1, the J call TRBJ2-1; 10 nucleotides line up with TRBD2. CDR3 length: 15 amino acids. Germline V lookup: CDR1 MNHNS, CDR2 SASEGT. Trimming cost V 2 bases and J 9 bases; bases outside gene matches: 7. The CDR3 sequence: CASSEPGLARSEQFF. The CDR3, as DNA: TGTGCCAGCAGTGAACCGGGACTAGCGAGGAGTGAGCAGTTCTTC.

V usage is TRBV19 and J usage is TRBJ2-2, with 12 bases that match TRBD1. V was pared by 5 bases and J by 8 bases, with 6 bases of the junction left unmatched. The CDR3 spans 15 residues. Germline-derived CDR1 and CDR2 are LNHDA and SQIVND (reference sequence). The CDR3 nucleotides are TGTGCCAGTAGTCTAGGGACAGGGGGCGAAGGGGAGCTGTTTTTT. Translating gives CASSLGTGGEGELFF.

This chain joins TRBV4-3 and TRBJ2-7; no firm D call. Between the trimmed V and J ends, which lost 4 bases and 3 bases, there was a span of 4 bases. CDR3 length equals 11 residues. Germline CDR1 LGHNA, CDR2 YSLEER. The CDR3 sequence is CASSRGYEQYF. In DNA, the CDR3 is TGCGCCAGCAGCCGAGGCTACGAGCAGTACTTC.

The chain employs TRBV29-1 and TRBJ2-7; D may be TRBD1 (5 bases). Trimming pared 4 bases from V and 5 bases from J, leaving 15 bases between. The CDR3 runs to 13 residues. Germline loops: CDR1 SQVTM, CDR2 ANQGSEA. The CDR3 DNA sequence: TGCAGCGTTGCCGGGCCTTCCAGGGACGAGCAGTACTTC. The encoded protein is CSVAGPSRDEQYF.

This clone was picked up a small number of times. The germline gene is not matched at one end of the junction; a read error may be the cause. This chain links TRBV7-7 with TRBJ2-2; D unclear. Germline V lookup: CDR1 SSHAT, CDR2 FNYEAQ (reference sequence). The CDR3 has 14 amino acids. The CDR3 region is CASSFDLITGELFF. The CDR3 DNA reads TGTGCTAGCAGTTTCGACTTAATCACCGGGGAGCTGTTTTTT.

This clone turned up a few times. J is TRBJ2-7 and V is TRBV18, with TRBD2 matching over 8 bases. This CDR3 contains 15 residues. The V gene's germline CDR1 is KGHSH and CDR2 LQKENI. J lost 3 bases, V lost 3 bases, and 7 bases had no gene match. CDR3 in DNA: TGTGCCAGCTCACCCCCGGGGGGGCTAAACTACGAGCAGTACTTC. Amino acids: CASSPPGGLNYEQYF.

This clone was seen only once. The rearrangement joins TRBV6-1 to TRBJ2-5; D may be TRBD2 (5 bases). The DNA end is a closer match to TRBJ2-7, so the J assignment may be wrong. Germline CDR1 MNHNS, CDR2 SASEGT. The CDR3 is 14 amino acids. CDR3 loop: CASSGTWTAYEQYF. CDR3 DNA sequence: TGTGCCAGCAGTGGGACTTGGACGGCCTACGAGCAGTACTTC.

The chain carries TRBV4-2 and TRBJ1-2; D might be TRBD1 (5 bases). The germline CDR1 and CDR2 sequences are LGHNA and YNFKEQ. V was clipped by 10 bases and J by 8 bases, with 26 bases between them. This CDR3 is built from 15 residues. Here the CDR3 DNA reads TGTGCCATCAGGCAAGACAGAGGCGCCGGGTGGGGCTACACCTTC. This sequence encodes CAIRQDRGAGWGYTF.

This clone was counted only a few times. This chain uses TRBV27 with TRBJ2-1; D is possibly TRBD2 (8 bases). The CDR3 covers 14 residues. The germline gives CDR1 MNHEY, CDR2 SMNVEV (reference sequence). V was trimmed by 5 bases and J by 8 bases, leaving 16 bases between them. The CDR3 DNA follows: TGTGCCAGCAGTCCGGGAGGGGGCCGGTATGAGCAGTTCTTC. Translating it yields CASSPGGGRYEQFF.

This sequence joins TRBV7-9 and TRBJ1-1; TRBD1 agrees at 7 bases. The CDR3 is made up of 14 amino acids. CDR1 is SEHNR, CDR2 FQNEAQ, per germline (reference sequence). The V and J ends lost 5 bases and 1 base, in that order; junction bases with no gene match: 4. CDR3 in DNA: TGTGCCAGCAGCCCAGGGGACAGGAACACTGAAGCTTTCTTT. This encodes CASSPGDRNTEAFF.

This clone has more than one count but fewer than ten. This chain joins TRBV4-3 and TRBJ2-7; 11 bases align to TRBD2. The CDR3 covers 18 residues. CDR1 and CDR2 (germline): LGHNA, YSLEER. V was pared by 4 bases and J by 1 base, with 12 bases of the junction left unmatched. CDR3: CASSPKLPGLAVSYEQYF. CDR3 sequence (DNA): TGCGCCAGCAGCCCAAAATTACCGGGACTAGCGGTATCCTACGAGCAGTACTTC.

This rearrangement joins TRBV30 to TRBJ1-1, with 10 bases identical to TRBD1. CDR3 length: 13 amino acids. CDR1 and CDR2 (germline): GTSNPN, SVGIG (reference sequence). Trimming cost V 5 bases and J 5 bases; bases outside gene matches: 5. CDR3 DNA: TGTGCCTGGGACAGGGGGCGGAAAACTGAAGCTTTCTTT. It is translated as CAWDRGRKTEAFF. The whole variable domain, filled in from reference TRBV30 and TRBJ1-1, reads SQTIHQWPATLVQPVGSPLSLECTVEGTSNPNLYWYRQAAGRGLQLLFYSVGIGQISSEVPQNLSASRPQDRQFILSSKKLLLSDSGFYLCAWDRGRKTEAFFGQGTRLTVV.

This chain joins TRBV7-2 and TRBJ2-7; unclear D gene. The V end was cut by 1 base, the J end by 2 bases, with 9 bases between. The CDR3 is 14 amino acids. Germline V CDR1 and CDR2: SGHTA, FQGNSA. Here the CDR3 reads CASSLDPYTYEQYF. As DNA, the CDR3 is TGTGCCAGCAGCTTAGATCCGTACACCTACGAGCAGTACTTC. Full variable domain (outside the CDR3, taken from reference TRBV7-2 and TRBJ2-7): GAGVSQSPSNKVTEKGKDVELRCDPISGHTALYWYRQSLGQGLEFLIYFQGNSAPDKSGLPSDRFSAERTGGSVSTLTIQRTQQEDSAVYLCASSLDPYTYEQYFGPGTRLTVT.

The chain recombines TRBV29-1 with TRBJ2-5; D perhaps matches TRBD2 (5 bases). In germline, CDR1 is SQVTM, CDR2 ANQGSEA. The CDR3 has 16 residues. V gave up 0 bases and J gave up 7 bases, with 21 bases separating them. CDR3 coding DNA: TGCAGCGTTGAAGATCCGGTGGCTAGCTCAGGTGGGACCCAGTACTTC. It yields the protein CSVEDPVASSGGTQYF.

The J gene is TRBJ2-3, the V gene TRBV6-4; 9 bases line up with TRBD2. Unmatched junction bases numbered 2, after V lost 0 bases and J lost 1 base. The CDR3 spans 16 residues. Germline CDR1 reads MRHNA; CDR2 reads SNTAGT. The DNA for the CDR3 is TGTGCCAGCAGTGACTCGGCTAGCGGGGGCACAGATACGCAGTATTTT. Amino acids: CASSDSASGGTDTQYF.

The chain carries TRBV4-3 and TRBJ1-6; no reliable D call. There are 16 residues in the CDR3. From germline, CDR1 is LGHNA and CDR2 YSLEER. V lost 1 base to trimming and J lost 2 bases, with 9 bases between them. The CDR3 DNA sequence: TGCGCCAGCAGCCAAGCCGGGGATACCTATAATTCACCCCTCCACTTT. As protein: CASSQAGDTYNSPLHF.

This sequence joins TRBV9 and TRBJ2-3; the match to TRBD2 covers 8 bases. J gave up 3 bases and V 5 bases, and 14 bases lay outside the gene matches. This CDR3 spans 17 amino acids. Germline lookup yields CDR1 SGDLS and CDR2 YYNGEE. CDR3 nucleotide sequence: TGTGCCAGCAGTCCTTGGGGGTCGGGGGGGTTTACAGATACGCAGTATTTT. Translation gives CASSPWGSGGFTDTQYF.

This sequence joins TRBV9 and TRBJ1-3; no reliable D call. V was clipped by 0 bases and J by 0 bases, with 10 bases between them. CDR3 size: 16 residues. Germline assignment: CDR1 SGDLS and CDR2 YYNGEE. The CDR3 sequence is CASSVGGASSGNTIYF. The CDR3 DNA reads TGTGCCAGCAGCGTAGGGGGAGCCAGCTCTGGAAACACCATATATTTT.

The chain uses TRBV28 and TRBJ1-1, with 7 positions matching TRBD1. Germline assignment: CDR1 MDHEN and CDR2 SYDVKM. CDR3 length: 14 amino acids. V trimming: 0 bases; J trimming: 3 bases; junction bases outside the gene matches: 1. For the CDR3, the DNA is TGTGCCAGCAGTTTATGGCAGGGGGACACTGAAGCTTTCTTT. Amino acids: CASSLWQGDTEAFF.

This chain links TRBV5-8 with TRBJ2-5; D perhaps matches TRBD2 (7 bases). The J call may not be correct, given that the DNA end is closer to TRBJ2-7. The CDR3 loop spans 18 amino acids. Looked up from germline, CDR1 is SGHTS and CDR2 is YDEGEE. DNA of the CDR3: TGTGCCAGCAGCTTCCCAGGGGCAGGAGAAATAGCGGGTTACGAGCAGTACTTC. Its translation: CASSFPGAGEIAGYEQYF.